The rows below give T cell receptor beta chains drawn from one sample of a study of shared clonotypes between healthy human individuals. Clones were read by immunoSEQ multiplex PCR, and TCRdb kept only the in-frame ones, dropping some. Seen here are some 530,000 clones, roughly 80% observed once, and the top ten hold over 9.5%. The source material was PBMCs. The receptor source for this set is a woman aged 40 to 50 in good health. Some clones in this sample may be carry-over from other donors' samples. The CDR3 runs from the conserved cysteine through the conserved F or W. Size is stated for part of the rows, as once, few or many counts, or as a class when the clone is expanded.

J	size	V	CDR3
TRBJ1-5	.	TRBV28	CASSLAEEGQPQHF
TRBJ1-1	many	TRBV5-4	CASSSELGTEAFF
TRBJ2-7	.	TRBV4-1	CASSQEQAPSAYEQYF
TRBJ2-5	.	TRBV4-1	CASSQEGLLGRGLVTQYF
TRBJ2-2	.	TRBV10-3	CAIRRTSGTNTGELFF
TRBJ1-1	many	TRBV19	CASSPPAQGNTEAFF
TRBJ2-1	few	TRBV2	CASSSRTSGRSSYNEQFF
TRBJ1-1	.	TRBV5-1	CASSLEGGDTEAFF
TRBJ2-3	once	TRBV7-2	CASSLSTSTDTQYF
TRBJ2-1	.	TRBV28	CASSLPGLVGEFYNEQFF
TRBJ2-1	.	TRBV5-1	CASSPGTRNYNEQFF
TRBJ1-2	once	TRBV28	CASSLVGQGLGYTF
TRBJ1-2	.	TRBV28	CASRTGYYGYTF
TRBJ2-3	.	TRBV7-9	CASSLPSGSTDTQYF
TRBJ1-2	once	TRBV5-8	CASSKRSLYGYTF
TRBJ2-5	.	TRBV11-1	CASSLGAGLYQETQYF
TRBJ2-5	.	TRBV6-5	CASRRGQETQYF
TRBJ2-5	few	TRBV29-1	CSVDPTGYETQYF
TRBJ2-1	.	TRBV7-9	CASSQFQGREGTILNEQFF
TRBJ1-2	few	TRBV7-2	CASSPTGSLWGYTF
TRBJ1-5	.	TRBV25-1	CASSGGDRLGGWPQHF
TRBJ2-7	.	TRBV30	CAWRDRGPDEQYF
TRBJ2-1	.	TRBV7-3	CASSPLAGGPNEQFF
TRBJ1-4	few	TRBV30	CAWSVLGTGSEKLFF
TRBJ2-7	.	TRBV7-8	CASSHWDTNYEQYF
TRBJ1-1	.	TRBV30	CAWSVRLNTEAFF
TRBJ2-1	.	TRBV7-6	CASSTIFSGSSYNEQFF
TRBJ2-2	.	TRBV6-5	CASSPPGLRELFF
TRBJ1-1	many	TRBV5-1	CASSLGAAEDTEAFF
TRBJ1-5	.	TRBV6-5	CASSTFNQPQHF
TRBJ2-7	.	TRBV28	CASSSRRLAGGLPSYEQYF
TRBJ1-1	.	TRBV28	CASSFGVGAAFF
TRBJ2-5	.	TRBV5-6	CASSFWTSVKQETQYF
TRBJ2-1	.	TRBV4-3	CASSQEEGINEQFF
TRBJ1-5	.	TRBV2	CASSETAFSNQPQHF
TRBJ2-1	few	TRBV2	CASRRSEQFF